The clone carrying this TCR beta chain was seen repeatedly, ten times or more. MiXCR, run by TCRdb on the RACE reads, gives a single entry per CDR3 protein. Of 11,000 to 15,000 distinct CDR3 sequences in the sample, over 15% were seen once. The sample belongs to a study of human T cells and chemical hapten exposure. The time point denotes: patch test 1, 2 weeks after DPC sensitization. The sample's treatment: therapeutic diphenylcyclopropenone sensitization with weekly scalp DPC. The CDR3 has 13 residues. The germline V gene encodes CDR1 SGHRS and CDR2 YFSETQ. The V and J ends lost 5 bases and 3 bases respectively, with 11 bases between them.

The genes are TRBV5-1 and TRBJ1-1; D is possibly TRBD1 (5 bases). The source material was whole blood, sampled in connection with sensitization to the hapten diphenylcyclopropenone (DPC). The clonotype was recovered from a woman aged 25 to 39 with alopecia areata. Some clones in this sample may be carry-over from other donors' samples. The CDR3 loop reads CASSGGYHTEAFF. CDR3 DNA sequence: TGCGCCAGCAGTGGGGGGTATCACACTGAAGCTTTCTTT.